The 5 T cell receptor beta chains below come from one sample, sequenced in a study of cytomegalovirus exposure and HLA in healthy donors. PCR used 60 Vbeta primers and 13 Jbeta primers. This table comes from immunoSEQ multiplex PCR, and its TCRdb copy is limited to in-frame clones, with some not included. This table holds around 110,000 clones, 71% found once. Sequencing was performed on PBMCs. These receptors came from a female donor in good health and CMV-seronegative.

The chain employs TRBV19 and TRBJ2-7, with 16 bases matching TRBD2. Germline V gives CDR1 LNHDA, CDR2 SQIVND (reference sequence). J lost 2 bases, V lost 8 bases, and 12 bases had no gene match. The CDR3 is 18 amino acids. As DNA, the CDR3 is TGTGCCAGTTCGGGGGGACTAGCGGGAGGGAGTAGGGCCTACGAGCAGTACTTC. This encodes CASSGGLAGGSRAYEQYF.

The CDR3: CASSKGTGKGYGELFF. The CDR3 nucleotides read TGTGCCAGCAGTAAGGGGACAGGGAAGGGGTACGGGGAGCTGTTTTTT. The rearrangement uses TRBV2 and TRBJ2-2; 9 bases map to TRBD1. V shed 5 bases, J shed 7 bases, and the junction held 11 bases outside the gene matches. Germline assignment: CDR1 SNHLY and CDR2 FYNNEI. This CDR3 contains 16 residues.

The chain has TRBV9 and TRBJ2-1; 9 bases align to TRBD1. Losses at the gene ends were 2 bases for V and 4 bases for J; bases not matched to a gene: 7. Per the germline V gene, CDR1 is SGDLS and CDR2 is YYNGEE. The CDR3 consists of 16 residues. Written as DNA, the CDR3 is TGTGCCAGCAGCGTGGGTGGGGGACAGGGATACAATGAGCAGTTCTTC. It codes for CASSVGGGQGYNEQFF. Drawing the rest from reference TRBV9 and TRBJ2-1, the complete variable domain is DSGVTQTPKHLITATGQRVTLRCSPRSGDLSVYWYQQSLDQGLQFLIQYYNGEERAKGNILERFSAQQFPDLHSELNLSSLELGDSALYFCASSVGGGQGYNEQFFGPGTRLTVL.

The genes are TRBV11-2 and TRBJ2-7; 9 positions agree with TRBD2. The germline gives CDR1 SGHAT, CDR2 FQNNGV. The CDR3 has 14 amino acids. The V and J ends lost 1 base and 4 bases, in that order; junction bases with no gene match: 2. The DNA for the CDR3 is TGTGCCAGCAGCTTAGTGGCGGGAGGGTACGAGCAGTACTTC. It specifies CASSLVAGGYEQYF.

The chain carries TRBV6-5 and TRBJ2-5; 11 bases match TRBD2. This CDR3 is built from 15 residues. CDR1 MNHEY and CDR2 SVGAGI come from the germline V gene. Losses at the gene ends were 7 bases for V and 2 bases for J; bases not matched to a gene: 6. The CDR3 region is CASTLAGGSQETQYF. In DNA, the CDR3 is TGTGCCAGCACCCTAGCGGGAGGTTCGCAAGAGACCCAGTACTTC.